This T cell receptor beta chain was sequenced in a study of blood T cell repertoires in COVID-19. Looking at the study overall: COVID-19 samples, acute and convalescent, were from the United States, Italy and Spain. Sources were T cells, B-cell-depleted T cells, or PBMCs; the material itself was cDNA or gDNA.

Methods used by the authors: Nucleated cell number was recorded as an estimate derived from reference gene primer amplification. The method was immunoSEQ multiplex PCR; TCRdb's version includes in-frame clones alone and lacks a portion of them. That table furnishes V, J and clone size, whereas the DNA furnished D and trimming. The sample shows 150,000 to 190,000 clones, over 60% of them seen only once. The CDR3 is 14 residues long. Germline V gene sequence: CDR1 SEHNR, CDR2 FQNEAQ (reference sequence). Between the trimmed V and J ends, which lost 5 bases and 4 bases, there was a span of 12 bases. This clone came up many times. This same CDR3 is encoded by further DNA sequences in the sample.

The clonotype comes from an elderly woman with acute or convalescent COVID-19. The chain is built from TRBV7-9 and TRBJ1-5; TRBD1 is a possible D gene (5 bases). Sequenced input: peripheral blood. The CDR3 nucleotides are TGTGCCAGCAGCCAAGACAGTTTTAATCAGCCCCAGCATTTT. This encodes CASSQDSFNQPQHF.